The 32 T cell receptor beta chains below all came from one sample that was sequenced in a study of response to subunit inactivated influenza vaccine. TCRdb re-derived calls from the RT-PCR reads in MiXCR, one entry per CDR3 protein. This table holds hundreds of thousands of distinct CDR3 sequences, 13% to 15% found once. The sample here was PBMCs from blood, taken around 14 days before vaccination. The source is a man between 50 and 59 years old who received an inactivated influenza vaccine.

This clonotype appeared a few times. This sequence joins TRBV29-1 and TRBJ2-7; 12 positions match TRBD1. CDR1 and CDR2 from the germline V gene are SQVTM and ANQGSEA. The V and J ends lost 6 bases and 4 bases, in that order; junction bases with no gene match: 7. This CDR3 is built from 14 residues. In DNA, the CDR3 is TGCAGCGTCCTTCCGGGACAGGGGGCTTACGAGCAGTACTTC. Protein: CSVLPGQGAYEQYF.

This clonotype was seen repeatedly, ten times or more. The J gene is TRBJ2-3, the V gene TRBV5-5; D uncertain. CDR1 and CDR2 from the germline V gene are SGHKS and YYEKEE (reference sequence). CDR3 length equals 13 residues. Trimming took off 2 bases at V and 5 bases at J, with 9 bases between the two ends. The CDR3 region is CASSFTTKDTQYF. The CDR3 DNA sequence: TGTGCCAGCAGCTTTACAACTAAAGATACGCAGTATTTT.

Only a few counts were recorded for this clonotype. The chain carries TRBV5-6 and TRBJ2-5; D is undetermined. The V gene's germline CDR1 is SGHDT and CDR2 YYEEEE. The V end lost 2 bases, the J end lost 12 bases, and 11 bases lay between the germline ends. CDR3 length equals 11 residues. As DNA, the CDR3 is TGTGCCAGCAGCTTTGGTGCGCCGGAGTACTTC. Its translation is CASSFGAPEYF.

This clonotype was seen a handful of times. The genes are TRBV6-1 and TRBJ2-5; D is undetermined. The germline V gene encodes CDR1 MNHNS and CDR2 SASEGT. The ends were cut back, 2 bases at V and 6 bases at J, with 7 bases in the middle. The CDR3 consists of 12 residues. In DNA, the CDR3 is TGTGCCAGCAGTGAATTAACGCAGACCCAGTACTTC. Protein product: CASSELTQTQYF.

There are a few counts of this clonotype. The chain carries TRBV3-1 and TRBJ2-7, with D uncertain. This CDR3 is 14 amino acids long. Trimming left V 1 base short and J 0 bases short, with 7 bases between. The germline V gene encodes CDR1 LGHDT and CDR2 YNNKEL (reference sequence). The CDR3: CASSQGISSYEQYF. CDR3 DNA sequence: TGTGCCAGCAGCCAAGGGATAAGCTCCTACGAGCAGTACTTC.

V gene TRBV6-2 or TRBV6-3 combines with J gene TRBJ1-1; unclear D gene. V lost 10 bases to trimming and J lost 0 bases, with 12 bases between them. This CDR3 has 13 residues. CDR1 is MNHEY and CDR2 is SVGEGT in the germline V gene. The CDR3 here is CATSGGMNTEAFF. The CDR3 bases are TGTGCCACCTCCGGTGGGATGAACACTGAAGCTTTCTTT.

This rearrangement joins TRBV28 to TRBJ2-3; 8 positions match TRBD2. The ends lost 6 bases at V and 0 bases at J; junction bases unmatched: 11. The CDR3 has 17 amino acids. In germline, CDR1 is MDHEN, CDR2 SYDVKM. The CDR3 DNA sequence: TGTGCCAGCAGCTCCAATCGGGGGGGTTCTAGCACAGATACGCAGTATTTT. The encoded protein is CASSSNRGGSSTDTQYF.

This clonotype appeared a few times. V is TRBV2 and J is TRBJ1-1, with 7 bases that match TRBD1. Germline V gene lookup returns CDR1 SNHLY and CDR2 FYNNEI. Trimming at V came to 6 bases and at J to 10 bases, leaving 5 bases not matched to a gene. The CDR3 has 11 residues. CDR3 amino acids: CASSPQGGAFF. CDR3 nucleotides: TGTGCCAGCAGCCCCCAGGGGGGAGCTTTCTTT. The variable domain in full, with the rest retrieved from reference TRBV2 and TRBJ1-1, is EPEVTQTPSHQVTQMGQEVILRCVPISNHLYFYWYRQILGQKVEFLVSFYNNEISEKSEIFDDQFSVERPDGSNFTLKIRSTKLEDSAMYFCASSPQGGAFFGQGTRLTVV.

This clonotype was counted only a few times. The chain has TRBV20-1 and TRBJ2-7; D perhaps matches TRBD2 (6 bases). The CDR3 sequence is 14 residues long. Germline CDR1 is DFQATT and CDR2 is SNEGSKA (reference sequence). The V end was cut by 2 bases, the J end by 0 bases, with 11 bases between. In DNA form, the CDR3 reads TGCAGTGCTAGATGGGGGGAAAGCTCCTACGAGCAGTACTTC. Translated, it gives CSARWGESSYEQYF.

This clonotype was counted between two and nine times. CDR3 coding DNA: TGTGCCGGTAGTGTAGCGGGGGGGATCCACGAGCAGTACTTC. Translating gives CAGSVAGGIHEQYF. The rearrangement uses TRBV7-9 and TRBJ2-7; 11 bases match TRBD2. Trimming took 11 bases from V and 5 from J; bases not matched to a gene: 11. This CDR3 region has 14 residues. Germline V gene sequence: CDR1 SEHNR, CDR2 FQNEAQ (reference sequence).

The chain employs TRBV28 and TRBJ1-1; possibly TRBD1 for D (5 bases). The CDR3 is 14 amino acids. Per the germline V gene, CDR1 is MDHEN and CDR2 is SYDVKM. Trimming shortened V by 7 bases and J by 1 base, and 13 bases separated the two germline ends. CDR3 sequence reads: CASTFGDGNTEAFF. The CDR3, as DNA: TGTGCCAGCACCTTTGGGGACGGGAACACTGAAGCTTTCTTT.

For the CDR3, the DNA is TGTGCCAGCAGTCTTAAATGGACTAGTCAGAAAGAGACCCAGTACTTC. Its protein product is CASSLKWTSQKETQYF. This rearrangement joins TRBV12-3 or TRBV12-4 to TRBJ2-5; 7 nucleotides match TRBD2. The V segment lost 5 bases and the J segment 3 bases; nucleotides outside the gene matches: 12. The CDR3 runs 16 residues.

Comments on this clonotype: Germline is not matched at one junction end, which may reflect a read error. The genes are TRBV7-8 and TRBJ2-7, with TRBD2 as a possible D gene (5 bases). CDR1 and CDR2 from the germline V gene are SGHVS and FQNEAQ. The CDR3 covers 16 residues. CDR3 sequence: CASSLASVLHNYEQYF. In DNA, the CDR3 is TGTGCCAGCAGCCTAGCAAGTGTTCTGCACAACTACGAGCAGTACTTC. The variable domain in full, with the rest retrieved from reference TRBV7-8 and TRBJ2-7, is GAGVSQSPRYKVAKRGQDVALRCDPISGHVSLFWYQQALGQGPEFLTYFQNEAQLDKSGLPSDRFFAERPEGSVSTLKIQRTQQEDSAVYLCASSLASVLHNYEQYFGPGTRLTVT.

This clonotype was seen more than once but under ten times. This rearrangement joins TRBV20-1 to TRBJ2-2; a weak D match, TRBD2 (6 bases). Germline lookup yields CDR1 DFQATT and CDR2 SNEGSKA (reference sequence). The CDR3 is made up of 14 amino acids. V was clipped by 0 bases and J by 6 bases, with 11 bases between them. CDR3 nucleotides: TGCAGTGCTAGAGATTGGGGAGGACCCGGGGAGCTGTTTTTT. Translated, it gives CSARDWGGPGELFF.

The chain links TRBV5-6 to TRBJ2-2; possibly TRBD1 for D (6 bases). The V gene lost 1 base and the J gene lost 0 bases, with 16 bases spanning the gap. Germline CDR1 and CDR2: SGHDT and YYEEEE. This CDR3 region has 18 residues. CDR3 coding DNA: TGTGCCAGCAGCTTGTCAGCCGGGACAAAGTCGAACACCGGGGAGCTGTTTTTT. Amino acid sequence: CASSLSAGTKSNTGELFF.

The genes are TRBV7-3 and TRBJ1-1; D is uncertain. The CDR3 is made up of 14 amino acids. Germline CDR1 reads SGHTA; CDR2 reads FQGTGA. V was pared by 0 bases and J by 4 bases, with 9 bases between. The CDR3 region is CASSLTSDGTEAFF. In DNA form, the CDR3 reads TGTGCCAGCAGCTTAACGTCGGATGGCACTGAAGCTTTCTTT.

This clonotype was seen only a few times. The CDR3 sequence: CASIDRTGENIQYF. In nucleotides, the CDR3 is TGTGCCAGCATCGACAGGACAGGGGAAAACATTCAGTACTTC. The chain recombines TRBV5-5 with TRBJ2-4; 9 nucleotides match TRBD1. Germline lookup yields CDR1 SGHKS and CDR2 YYEKEE (reference sequence). The CDR3 is 14 amino acids. The junction had 6 bases not matched to a gene; V was cut back by 6 bases and J by 5 bases.

V usage is TRBV29-1 and J usage is TRBJ2-7; 8 bases match TRBD1. This CDR3 contains 15 residues. CDR1 and CDR2 from the germline V gene are SQVTM and ANQGSEA. J was trimmed by 2 bases and V by 7 bases; bases with no gene match: 13. The CDR3 loop reads CSAGTGRGGPYEQYF. The CDR3 DNA follows: TGCAGCGCCGGGACAGGCCGTGGGGGGCCCTACGAGCAGTACTTC.

This clonotype was detected only a few times. This sequence joins TRBV5-1 and TRBJ2-1, with D possibly being TRBD2 (5 bases). Germline V CDR1 and CDR2: SGHRS, YFSETQ. This CDR3 comprises 17 residues. The ends were cut back, 0 bases at V and 4 bases at J, with 17 bases in the middle. For the CDR3, the DNA is TGCGCCAGCAGCTTGGTCGGGGATTTGGGCCGGTACAATGAGCAGTTCTTC. Translating gives CASSLVGDLGRYNEQFF.

This clonotype was picked up a small number of times. The chain is built from TRBV7-8 and TRBJ1-4; possibly TRBD1 for D (5 bases). CDR1 is SGHVS, CDR2 FQNEAQ, per germline. The CDR3 extends over 16 amino acids. V was clipped by 2 bases and J by 8 bases, with 18 bases between them. CDR3 sequence reads: CASSLNSGGIREKLFF. The CDR3 bases are TGTGCCAGCAGCTTAAACTCTGGGGGGATTAGAGAAAAACTGTTTTTT.

The table lists this clonotype with a count of one. J is TRBJ2-3 and V is TRBV18; 10 positions agree with TRBD2. Germline V gene data show CDR1 as KGHSH and CDR2 as LQKENI. Trimming removed 3 bases from V and 3 bases from J; junction bases left unmatched: 9. This CDR3 region has 17 residues. DNA of the CDR3: TGTGCCAGCTCACCGAGAAGAGCGGGAGGGGGGACAGATACGCAGTATTTT. It is translated as CASSPRRAGGGTDTQYF.

This clonotype has only a few counts. The chain carries TRBV4-3 and TRBJ2-3; no clear D gene. Germline V gives CDR1 LGHNA, CDR2 YSLEER. This CDR3 comprises 14 residues. V lost 2 bases, J lost 5 bases, and 11 bases lay in between. CDR3 amino acids: CASSQNGFKDTQYF. The CDR3 DNA sequence: TGCGCCAGCAGCCAAAACGGATTCAAAGATACGCAGTATTTT.

The sample holds many counts of this clonotype. This chain joins TRBV2 and TRBJ2-4; D is perhaps TRBD2 (6 bases). CDR3 length: 15 amino acids. From germline, CDR1 is SNHLY and CDR2 FYNNEI. The V gene lost 5 bases and the J gene lost 1 base, with 12 bases spanning the gap. CDR3 amino acids: CASSSQGLAKNIQYF. CDR3 DNA sequence: TGTGCCAGCAGTTCCCAGGGACTTGCCAAAAACATTCAGTACTTC.

The chain employs TRBV6-1 and TRBJ2-1; 7 nucleotides line up with TRBD2. The CDR3 is 16 residues long. The V and J ends lost 6 bases and 5 bases, in that order; junction bases with no gene match: 13. Per germline, CDR1 MNHNS and CDR2 SASEGT. CDR3 nucleotide sequence: TGTGCCAGCAGCAATTCCGCGGGAGCGATAAACAATGAGCAGTTCTTC. Translating gives CASSNSAGAINNEQFF.

This chain links TRBV12-3 or TRBV12-4 with TRBJ1-6; D may be TRBD1 (5 bases). The CDR3 runs to 13 residues. V lost 6 bases to trimming and J lost 6 bases, with 9 bases between them. CDR3 in amino acids: CASSTRGNSPLHF. In DNA form, the CDR3 reads TGTGCCAGCAGCACTAGGGGTAATTCACCCCTCCACTTT.

The table lists this clonotype with a few counts. The chain recombines TRBV29-1 with TRBJ1-1; D unresolved. V lost 7 bases to trimming and J lost 5 bases, with 17 bases between them. Germline V gene lookup returns CDR1 SQVTM and CDR2 ANQGSEA. The CDR3 totals 13 residues. CDR3 in amino acids: CSGTLSTGTEAFF. The CDR3, as DNA: TGCAGCGGCACCCTTAGCACGGGGACTGAAGCTTTCTTT.

V gene TRBV5-1 combines with J gene TRBJ2-4, with 7 bases fitting TRBD1. The CDR3 has 14 residues. V trimming: 5 bases; J trimming: 1 base; junction bases outside the gene matches: 3. Per germline, CDR1 SGHRS and CDR2 YFSETQ. The CDR3 nucleotides are TGCGCCAGCAGAGGGGGCGCCGCCAAAAACATTCAGTACTTC. Encoded protein: CASRGGAAKNIQYF.

The rearrangement uses TRBV28 and TRBJ1-3; 7 nucleotides line up with TRBD1. The CDR3 is 12 amino acids. Germline CDR1 MDHEN, CDR2 SYDVKM. V shed 2 bases, J shed 16 bases, and the junction held 8 bases outside the gene matches. CDR3 bases: TGTGCCAGCAGTTTAAAAGGGACAGAGTTTTATTTT. Translating it yields CASSLKGTEFYF.

This clonotype was counted only a few times. This rearrangement joins TRBV4-3 to TRBJ2-2, with TRBD2 identical over 8 bases. The CDR3 contains 16 residues. The J segment lost 6 bases and the V segment lost 0 bases, leaving 6 bases of the junction unmatched. Germline V CDR1 and CDR2: LGHNA, YSLEER. In nucleotides, the CDR3 is TGCGCCAGCAGCCAAGATCCGGGGGGGGGCCCCGGGGAGCTGTTTTTT. Its translation: CASSQDPGGGPGELFF.

This clonotype was counted only a few times. The V and J genes are TRBV14 and TRBJ2-3; unclear D gene. Germline CDR1 reads SGHDN; CDR2 reads FVKESK. V was cut by 0 bases and J by 5 bases, with 15 bases left in between. This CDR3 contains 16 residues. The CDR3 is CASSQELWAEVDTQYF. The CDR3 DNA reads TGTGCCAGCAGCCAAGAATTATGGGCAGAGGTAGATACGCAGTATTTT. The variable domain in full, completed from reference TRBV14 and TRBJ2-3, reads EAGVTQFPSHSVIEKGQTVTLRCDPISGHDNLYWYRRVMGKEIKFLLHFVKESKQDESGMPNNRFLAERTGGTYSTLKVQPAELEDSGVYFCASSQELWAEVDTQYFGPGTRLTVL.

The J gene is TRBJ2-5, the V gene TRBV12-3 or TRBV12-4, with D tentatively TRBD2 (6 bases). The CDR3 extends over 16 amino acids. Trimming took 3 bases from V and 1 from J, leaving 15 bases between them. DNA for the CDR3: TGTGCCAGCAGTTTTTCTGTGGGGGGAGGCCAAGAGACCCAGTACTTC. This encodes CASSFSVGGGQETQYF.

This chain links TRBV11-2 with TRBJ2-2; TRBD2 agrees at 11 bases. CDR3 size: 19 residues. V was clipped by 4 bases and J by 5 bases; unmatched bases: 15. CDR1 is SGHAT and CDR2 is FQNNGV in the germline V gene. The CDR3: CASSSIKLAGGSRTGELFF. DNA for the CDR3: TGTGCCAGCAGCTCCATTAAATTAGCGGGAGGGTCTAGAACCGGGGAGCTGTTTTTT.